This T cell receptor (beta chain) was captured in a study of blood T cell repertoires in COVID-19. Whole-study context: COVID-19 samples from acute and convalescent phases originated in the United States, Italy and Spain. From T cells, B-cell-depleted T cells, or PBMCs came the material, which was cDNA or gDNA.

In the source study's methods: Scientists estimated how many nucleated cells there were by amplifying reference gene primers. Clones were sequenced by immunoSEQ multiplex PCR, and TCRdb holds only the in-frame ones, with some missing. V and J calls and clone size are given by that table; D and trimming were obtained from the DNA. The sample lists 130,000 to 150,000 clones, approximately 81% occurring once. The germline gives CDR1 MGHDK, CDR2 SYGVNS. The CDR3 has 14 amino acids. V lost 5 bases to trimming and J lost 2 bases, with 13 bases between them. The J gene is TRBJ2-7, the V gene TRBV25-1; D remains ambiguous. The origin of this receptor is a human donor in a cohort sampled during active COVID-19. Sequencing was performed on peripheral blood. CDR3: CASSPKTSPYEQYF. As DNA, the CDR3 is TGTGCCAGCAGTCCTAAGACATCCCCCTACGAGCAGTACTTC.